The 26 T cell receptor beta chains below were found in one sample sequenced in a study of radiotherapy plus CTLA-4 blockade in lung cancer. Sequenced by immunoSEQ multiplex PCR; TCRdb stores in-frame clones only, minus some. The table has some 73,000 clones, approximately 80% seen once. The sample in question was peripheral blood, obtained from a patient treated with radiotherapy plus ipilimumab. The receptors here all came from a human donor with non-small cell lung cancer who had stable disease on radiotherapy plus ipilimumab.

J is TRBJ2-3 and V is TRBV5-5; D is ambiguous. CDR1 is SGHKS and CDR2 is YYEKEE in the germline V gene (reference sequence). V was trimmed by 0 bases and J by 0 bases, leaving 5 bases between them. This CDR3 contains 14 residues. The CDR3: CASSLDASTDTQYF. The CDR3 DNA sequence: TGTGCCAGCAGCTTGGACGCCAGCACAGATACGCAGTATTTT.

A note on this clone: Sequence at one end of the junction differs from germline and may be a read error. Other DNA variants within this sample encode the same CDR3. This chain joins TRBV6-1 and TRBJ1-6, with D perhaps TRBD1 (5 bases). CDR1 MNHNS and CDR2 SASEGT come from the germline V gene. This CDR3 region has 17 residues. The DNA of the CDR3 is TGTGCCAGCAGCGAAGGGAGGGGACGGGGTACTAATTCACCCCTCCACTTT. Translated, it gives CASSEGRGRGTNSPLHF.

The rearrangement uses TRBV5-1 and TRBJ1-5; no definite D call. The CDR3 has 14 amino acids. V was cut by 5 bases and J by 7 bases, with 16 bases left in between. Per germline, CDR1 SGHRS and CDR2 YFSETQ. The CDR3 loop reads CASSTGFVGQPQHF. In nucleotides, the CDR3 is TGCGCCAGCAGTACGGGGTTTGTTGGACAGCCCCAGCATTTT.

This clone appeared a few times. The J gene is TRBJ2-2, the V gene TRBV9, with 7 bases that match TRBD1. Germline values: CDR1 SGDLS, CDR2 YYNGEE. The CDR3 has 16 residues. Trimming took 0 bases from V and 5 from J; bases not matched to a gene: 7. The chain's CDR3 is CASSVDQTGWTGELFF. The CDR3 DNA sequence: TGTGCCAGCAGCGTAGACCAGACAGGGTGGACCGGGGAGCTGTTTTTT.

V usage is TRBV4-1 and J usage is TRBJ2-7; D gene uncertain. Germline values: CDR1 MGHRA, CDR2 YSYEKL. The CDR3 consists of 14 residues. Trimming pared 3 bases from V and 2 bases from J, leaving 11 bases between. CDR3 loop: CASSHPDPPYEQYF. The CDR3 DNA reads TGCGCCAGCAGCCATCCGGACCCGCCCTACGAGCAGTACTTC.

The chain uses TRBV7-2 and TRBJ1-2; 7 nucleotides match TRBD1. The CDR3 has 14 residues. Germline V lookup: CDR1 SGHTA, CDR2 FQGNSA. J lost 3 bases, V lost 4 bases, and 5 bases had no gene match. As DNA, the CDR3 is TGTGCCAGCAGCTCCAGGACAGGCGACTATGGCTACACCTTC. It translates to CASSSRTGDYGYTF. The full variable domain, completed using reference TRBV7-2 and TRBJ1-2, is GAGVSQSPSNKVTEKGKDVELRCDPISGHTALYWYRQSLGQGLEFLIYFQGNSAPDKSGLPSDRFSAERTGGSVSTLTIQRTQQEDSAVYLCASSSRTGDYGYTFGSGTRLTVV.

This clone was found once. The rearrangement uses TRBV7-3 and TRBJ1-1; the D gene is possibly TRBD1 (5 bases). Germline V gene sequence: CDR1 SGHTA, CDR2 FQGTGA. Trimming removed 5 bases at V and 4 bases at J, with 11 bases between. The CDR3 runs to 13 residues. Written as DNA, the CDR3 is TGTGCCAGCAGCCGGGGCGGGGTCACTGAAGCTTTCTTT. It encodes CASSRGGVTEAFF. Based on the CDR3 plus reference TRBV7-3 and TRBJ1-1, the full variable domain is GAGVSQTPSNKVTEKGKYVELRCDPISGHTALYWYRQSLGQGPEFLIYFQGTGAADDSGLPNDRFFAVRPEGSVSTLKIQRTERGDSAVYLCASSRGGVTEAFFGQGTRLTVV.

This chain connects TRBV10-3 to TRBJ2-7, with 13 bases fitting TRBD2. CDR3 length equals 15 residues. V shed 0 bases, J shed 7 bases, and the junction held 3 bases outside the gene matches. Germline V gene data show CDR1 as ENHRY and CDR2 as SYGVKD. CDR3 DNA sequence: TGTGCCATCAGTGAGTCCCCGGGACTAGCGGGAGAGCAGTACTTC. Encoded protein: CAISESPGLAGEQYF.

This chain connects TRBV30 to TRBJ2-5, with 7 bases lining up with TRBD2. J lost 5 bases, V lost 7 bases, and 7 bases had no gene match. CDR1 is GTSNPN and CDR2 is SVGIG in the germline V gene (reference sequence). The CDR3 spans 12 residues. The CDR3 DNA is TGTGCCTCCTTGACTAGCCGGGAGACCCAGTACTTC. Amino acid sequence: CASLTSRETQYF.

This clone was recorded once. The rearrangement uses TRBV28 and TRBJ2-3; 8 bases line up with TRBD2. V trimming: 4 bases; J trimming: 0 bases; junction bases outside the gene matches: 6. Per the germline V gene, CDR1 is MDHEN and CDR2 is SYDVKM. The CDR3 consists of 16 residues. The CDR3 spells CASSSGLDLSTDTQYF. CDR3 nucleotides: TGTGCCAGCAGTTCGGGACTAGACCTTAGCACAGATACGCAGTATTTT. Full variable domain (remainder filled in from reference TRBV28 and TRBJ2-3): DVKVTQSSRYLVKRTGEKVFLECVQDMDHENMFWYRQDPGLGLRLIYFSYDVKMKEKGDIPEGYSVSREKKERFSLILESASTNQTSMYLCASSSGLDLSTDTQYFGPGTRLTVL.

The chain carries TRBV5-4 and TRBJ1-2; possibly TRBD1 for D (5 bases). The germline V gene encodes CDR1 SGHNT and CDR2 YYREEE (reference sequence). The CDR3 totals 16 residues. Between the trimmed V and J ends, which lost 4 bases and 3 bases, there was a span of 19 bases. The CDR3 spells CASSRQQESYYYGYTF. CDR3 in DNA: TGTGCCAGCAGCCGACAACAGGAATCTTACTACTATGGCTACACCTTC. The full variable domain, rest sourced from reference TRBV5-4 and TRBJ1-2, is ETGVTQSPTHLIKTRGQQVTLRCSSQSGHNTVSWYQQALGQGPQFIFQYYREEENGRGNFPPRFSGLQFPNYSSELNVNALELDDSALYLCASSRQQESYYYGYTFGSGTRLTVV.

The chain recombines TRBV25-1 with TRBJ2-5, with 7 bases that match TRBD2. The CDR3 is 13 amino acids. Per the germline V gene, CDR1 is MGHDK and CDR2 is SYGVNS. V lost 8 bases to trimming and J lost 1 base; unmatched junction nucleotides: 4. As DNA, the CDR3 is TGTGCCAGCGGCCTAGCGGCCCAAGAGACCCAGTACTTC. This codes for CASGLAAQETQYF.

The chain's CDR3 is CATALYSKGSNQPQHF. CDR3 DNA sequence: TGTGCCACCGCATTGTACTCGAAGGGTAGCAATCAGCCCCAGCATTTT. The V gene is TRBV28, the J gene TRBJ1-5; the D is unclear. Looked up from germline, CDR1 is MDHEN and CDR2 is SYDVKM. V dropped 10 bases and J dropped 0 bases, with 19 bases sitting between them. The CDR3 sequence is 16 residues long. Looking up the rest from reference TRBV28 and TRBJ1-5 gives the full variable domain: DVKVTQSSRYLVKRTGEKVFLECVQDMDHENMFWYRQDPGLGLRLIYFSYDVKMKEKGDIPEGYSVSREKKERFSLILESASTNQTSMYLCATALYSKGSNQPQHFGDGTRLSIL.

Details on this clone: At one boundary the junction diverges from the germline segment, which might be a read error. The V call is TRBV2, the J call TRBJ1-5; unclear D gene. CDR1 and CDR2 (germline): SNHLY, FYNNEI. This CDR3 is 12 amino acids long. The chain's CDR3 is CASSDGRRKGYF. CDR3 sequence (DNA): TGTGCCAGCAGTGACGGCAGGAGGAAAGGTTATTTT.

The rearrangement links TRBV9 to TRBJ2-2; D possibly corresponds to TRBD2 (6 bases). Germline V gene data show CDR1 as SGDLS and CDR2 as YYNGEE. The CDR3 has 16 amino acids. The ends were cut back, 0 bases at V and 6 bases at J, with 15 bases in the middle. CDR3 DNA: TGTGCCAGCAGCGTAGCTGCGGGATACGCGCCCGGGGAGCTGTTTTTT. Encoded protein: CASSVAAGYAPGELFF.

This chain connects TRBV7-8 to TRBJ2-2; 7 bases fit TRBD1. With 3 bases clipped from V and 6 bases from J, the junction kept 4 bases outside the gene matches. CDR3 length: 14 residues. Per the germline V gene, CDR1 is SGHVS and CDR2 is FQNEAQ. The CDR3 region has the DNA TGTGCCAGCAGCTTTAAGCAGGGGGCCGGGGAGCTGTTTTTT. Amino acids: CASSFKQGAGELFF.

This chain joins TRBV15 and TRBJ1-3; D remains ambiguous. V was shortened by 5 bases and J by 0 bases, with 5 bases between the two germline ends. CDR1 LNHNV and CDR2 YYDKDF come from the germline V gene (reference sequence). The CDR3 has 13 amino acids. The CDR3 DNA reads TGTGCCACCAGCCAGGACTCTGGAAACACCATATATTTT. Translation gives CATSQDSGNTIYF. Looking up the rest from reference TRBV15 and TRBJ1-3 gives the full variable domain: DAMVIQNPRYQVTQFGKPVTLSCSQTLNHNVMYWYQQKSSQAPKLLFHYYDKDFNNEADTPDNFQSRRPNTSFCFLDIRSPGLGDTAMYLCATSQDSGNTIYFGEGSWLTVV.

CDR3 loop: CASSQTSGSVYEQFF. CDR3 DNA: TGTGCCAGCAGCCAGACTAGCGGGAGTGTCTATGAGCAGTTCTTC. The rearrangement links TRBV4-2 to TRBJ2-1; 12 nucleotides line up with TRBD2. CDR1 is LGHNA, CDR2 YNFKEQ, per germline. J gave up 8 bases and V 3 bases, and 5 bases lay outside the gene matches. The CDR3 consists of 15 residues.

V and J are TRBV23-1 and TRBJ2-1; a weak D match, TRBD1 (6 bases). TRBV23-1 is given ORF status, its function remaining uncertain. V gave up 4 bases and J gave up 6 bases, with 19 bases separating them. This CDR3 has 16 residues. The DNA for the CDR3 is TGCGCCAGCAGTCGGGGGCCGGTTCAGGGAATCAATGAGCAGTTCTTC. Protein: CASSRGPVQGINEQFF.

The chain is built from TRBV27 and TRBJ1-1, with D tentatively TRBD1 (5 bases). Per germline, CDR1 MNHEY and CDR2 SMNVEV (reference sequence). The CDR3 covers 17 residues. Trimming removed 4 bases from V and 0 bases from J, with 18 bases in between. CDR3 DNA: TGTGCCAGCAGTTCTGACCCACCGGGACCTATGAACACTGAAGCTTTCTTT. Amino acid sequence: CASSSDPPGPMNTEAFF.

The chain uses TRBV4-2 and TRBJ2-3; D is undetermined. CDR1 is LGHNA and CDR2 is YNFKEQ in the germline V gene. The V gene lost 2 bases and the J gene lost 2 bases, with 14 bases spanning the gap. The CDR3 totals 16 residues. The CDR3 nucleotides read TGTGCCAGCAGCCAAAGTCCATTGACCCTCACAGATACGCAGTATTTT. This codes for CASSQSPLTLTDTQYF.

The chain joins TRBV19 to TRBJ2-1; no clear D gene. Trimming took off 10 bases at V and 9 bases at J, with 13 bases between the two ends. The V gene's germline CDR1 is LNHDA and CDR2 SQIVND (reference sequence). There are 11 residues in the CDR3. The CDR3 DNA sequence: TGTGCCACCCAGGCGTATGGTGAGCAGTTCTTC. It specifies CATQAYGEQFF.

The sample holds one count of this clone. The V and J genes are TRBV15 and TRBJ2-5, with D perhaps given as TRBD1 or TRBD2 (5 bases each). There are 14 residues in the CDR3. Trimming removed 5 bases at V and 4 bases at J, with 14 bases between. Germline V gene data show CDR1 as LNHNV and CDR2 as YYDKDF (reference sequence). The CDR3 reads CATSERGPVETQYF. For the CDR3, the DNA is TGTGCCACCAGCGAAAGGGGACCCGTAGAGACCCAGTACTTC.

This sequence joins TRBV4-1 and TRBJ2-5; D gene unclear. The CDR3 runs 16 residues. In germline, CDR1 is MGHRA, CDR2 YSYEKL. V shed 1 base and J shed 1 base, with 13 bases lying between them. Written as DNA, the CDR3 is TGCGCCAGCAGCCAAGGTCAGGCAAAAATCCAAGAGACCCAGTACTTC. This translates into CASSQGQAKIQETQYF.

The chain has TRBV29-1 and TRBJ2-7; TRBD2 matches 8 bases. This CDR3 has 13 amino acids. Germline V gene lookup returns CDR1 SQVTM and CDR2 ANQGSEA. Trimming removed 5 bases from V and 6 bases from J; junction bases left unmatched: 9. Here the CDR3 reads CSVLQAGVGEQYF. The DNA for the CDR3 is TGCAGCGTTTTACAAGCGGGGGTTGGCGAGCAGTACTTC.

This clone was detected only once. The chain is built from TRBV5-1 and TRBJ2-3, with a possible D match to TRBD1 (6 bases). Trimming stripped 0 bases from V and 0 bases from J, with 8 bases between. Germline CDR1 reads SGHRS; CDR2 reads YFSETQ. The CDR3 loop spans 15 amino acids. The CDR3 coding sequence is TGCGCCAGCAGCTTGGTAGGGGGAAGCACAGATACGCAGTATTTT. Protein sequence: CASSLVGGSTDTQYF.